Shown below are 23 T cell receptor beta chains from a single sample sequenced in a study of identical twins. TCRdb reanalysed the 5' RACE reads using MiXCR and keeps one entry per CDR3 protein. In the table there are 470,000 or so distinct CDR3 sequences, 20% to 30% of which are singletons. These same data were also listed under a study on T cells expressing NK-cell markers.

Material: CD4+ T cells sorted from blood. These TCRs come from a woman aged 18-29 years in good health.

The chain links TRBV18 to TRBJ2-1; D is unresolved. CDR3 length: 13 amino acids. Trimming removed 0 bases at V and 7 bases at J, with 7 bases between. Germline CDR1 KGHSH, CDR2 LQKENI. CDR3 sequence (DNA): TGTGCCAGCTCACCACCGAGTAGGAATGAGCAGTTCTTC. Its protein is CASSPPSRNEQFF.

This clonotype has only a few counts. V and J are TRBV5-1 and TRBJ2-7; 9 positions match TRBD1. This CDR3 is built from 14 residues. Germline CDR1 and CDR2: SGHRS and YFSETQ. J gave up 6 bases and V 3 bases, and 7 bases lay outside the gene matches. CDR3 bases: TGCGCCAGCAGCTCGGGCACACAGGGGGCCGAGCAGTACTTC. It codes for CASSSGTQGAEQYF.

The V call is TRBV4-1, the J call TRBJ2-3; D is undetermined. The germline V and J ends were trimmed by 1 base and 2 bases, with 10 bases remaining between them. CDR1 and CDR2 (germline): MGHRA, YSYEKL. The CDR3 totals 15 residues. For the CDR3, the DNA is TGCGCCAGCAGCCAAGGATATACCTTCACAGATACGCAGTATTTT. Protein sequence: CASSQGYTFTDTQYF.

Only a few counts were recorded for this clonotype. This rearrangement joins TRBV5-1 to TRBJ2-1; tentatively, D is TRBD1 (6 bases). In germline, CDR1 is SGHRS, CDR2 YFSETQ. Trimming cost V 2 bases and J 5 bases, with 14 bases left between them. The CDR3 covers 15 residues. This CDR3 is CASSLQGAPNNEQFF. In nucleotides, the CDR3 is TGCGCCAGCAGCTTACAGGGTGCCCCTAACAATGAGCAGTTCTTC. The full variable domain, with the rest looked up from reference TRBV5-1 and TRBJ2-1, is KAGVTQTPRYLIKTRGQQVTLSCSPISGHRSVSWYQQTPGQGLQFLFEYFSETQRNKGNFPGRFSGRQFSNSRSEMNVSTLELGDSALYLCASSLQGAPNNEQFFGPGTRLTVL.

The rearrangement uses TRBV12-3 or TRBV12-4 and TRBJ1-6, with TRBD1 matching over 9 bases. The CDR3 consists of 15 residues. V lost 5 bases, J lost 9 bases, and 8 bases stayed unmatched. CDR3 protein: CASSRPGQGLSPLHF. CDR3 nucleotides: TGTGCCAGCAGTCGGCCGGGACAGGGCCTTTCACCCCTCCACTTT.

This clonotype was counted between two and nine times. The chain couples TRBV5-5 to TRBJ2-1, with unresolved D. The V and J ends lost 0 bases and 5 bases respectively, with 9 bases between them. The CDR3 spans 14 residues. Per the germline V gene, CDR1 is SGHKS and CDR2 is YYEKEE (reference sequence). The CDR3 spells CASSLDGPDNEQFF. In DNA form, the CDR3 reads TGTGCCAGCAGCTTGGATGGTCCCGACAATGAGCAGTTCTTC. Based on the CDR3 plus reference TRBV5-5 and TRBJ2-1, the full variable domain is DAGVTQSPTHLIKTRGQQVTLRCSPISGHKSVSWYQQVLGQGPQFIFQYYEKEERGRGNFPDRFSARQFPNYSSELNVNALLLGDSALYLCASSLDGPDNEQFFGPGTRLTVL.

This clonotype was picked up a small number of times. The rearrangement links TRBV29-1 to TRBJ2-3; TRBD1 is a possible D gene (6 bases). The V gene lost 6 bases and the J gene lost 2 bases, with 9 bases spanning the gap. The V gene's germline CDR1 is SQVTM and CDR2 ANQGSEA. The CDR3 spans 12 residues. The CDR3 here is CSVGQNTDTQYF. CDR3 coding DNA: TGCAGCGTCGGACAGAACACAGATACGCAGTATTTT.

The V gene is TRBV7-2, the J gene TRBJ2-2; 8 bases are shared with TRBD2. J gave up 7 bases and V 5 bases, and 9 bases lay outside the gene matches. Germline V gene data show CDR1 as SGHTA and CDR2 as FQGNSA. This CDR3 is 15 amino acids long. Here the CDR3 reads CASSQKGLVHGELFF. The CDR3 coding sequence is TGTGCCAGCAGCCAGAAGGGACTAGTCCACGGGGAGCTGTTTTTT.

This chain joins TRBV5-1 and TRBJ1-2; D not certain. Deletions cut 0 bases from V and 1 base from J, with 4 bases between. Looked up from germline, CDR1 is SGHRS and CDR2 is YFSETQ. The CDR3 extends over 13 amino acids. CDR3 bases: TGCGCCAGCAGCTTGGCAATTAACTATGGCTACACCTTC. Its protein is CASSLAINYGYTF.

This clonotype was counted only a few times. The rearrangement links TRBV28 to TRBJ1-5; 8 bases match TRBD1. This CDR3 is 15 amino acids long. V shed 4 bases, J shed 6 bases, and the junction held 8 bases outside the gene matches. Germline V gene data show CDR1 as MDHEN and CDR2 as SYDVKM. DNA of the CDR3: TGTGCCAGCAGTTCATACCAGGGGGCGAGTCAGCCCCAGCATTTT. Translation gives CASSSYQGASQPQHF.

The chain couples TRBV7-8 to TRBJ2-5; TRBD1 matches 12 bases. Germline CDR1 is SGHVS and CDR2 is FQNEAQ. CDR3 size: 20 residues. Trimming removed 3 bases from V and 4 bases from J; junction bases left unmatched: 18. The CDR3 DNA reads TGTGCCAGCAGCTTCCCCCGGGGACAGGGGGCCGCTACCCCCCGAGAGACCCAGTACTTC. Encoded protein: CASSFPRGQGAATPRETQYF.

The V and J genes are TRBV5-1 and TRBJ2-7; 8 bases fit TRBD2. CDR1 and CDR2 from the germline V gene are SGHRS and YFSETQ. The CDR3 runs 15 residues. V was clipped by 3 bases and J by 6 bases; unmatched bases: 11. Here the CDR3 DNA reads TGCGCCAGCAGCTGGAACCCAGCGGGGGCCTCCGAGCAGTACTTC. This sequence encodes CASSWNPAGASEQYF.

The sample holds many counts of this clonotype. The V call is TRBV25-1, the J call TRBJ2-3; D possibly uses TRBD1 or TRBD2 (5 bases each). The V and J ends lost 2 bases and 1 base respectively, with 10 bases between them. The CDR3 extends over 15 amino acids. The germline gives CDR1 MGHDK, CDR2 SYGVNS. CDR3 in DNA: TGTGCCAGCAGTGAAGGGGGATTGGGCACAGATACGCAGTATTTT. Its translation is CASSEGGLGTDTQYF.

CDR3 loop: CASRSTSNNEQFF. CDR3 DNA sequence: TGTGCCAGCAGGTCGACTAGTAACAATGAGCAGTTCTTC. The chain combines TRBV7-9 with TRBJ2-1; D is possibly TRBD2 (6 bases). Germline V gives CDR1 SEHNR, CDR2 FQNEAQ (reference sequence). The V end was cut by 6 bases, the J end by 5 bases, with 11 bases between. The CDR3 is made up of 13 amino acids.

This chain uses TRBV19 with TRBJ2-5, with TRBD1 identical over 10 bases. Germline V gene data show CDR1 as LNHDA and CDR2 as SQIVND (reference sequence). V shed 8 bases and J 4 bases; nucleotides not matched to a gene: 1. The CDR3 consists of 12 residues. In DNA form, the CDR3 reads TGTGCCAGTGGGGACAGGGGAGAGACCCAGTACTTC. Amino acid sequence: CASGDRGETQYF.

Turning to this clonotype: One end of the junction is discordant with germline, which a read error may explain. The chain uses TRBV30 and TRBJ2-7, with a weak D call TRBD2 (5 bases). CDR1 and CDR2 from the germline V gene are GTSNPN and SVGIG (reference sequence). This CDR3 is built from 13 residues. The CDR3 loop is CAWSPGSVSSYSF. CDR3 coding DNA: TGTGCCTGGAGCCCGGGGTCAGTATCGTCGTATTCTTTC. The full variable domain, its missing parts supplied by reference TRBV30 and TRBJ2-7, is SQTIHQWPATLVQPVGSPLSLECTVEGTSNPNLYWYRQAAGRGLQLLFYSVGIGQISSEVPQNLSASRPQDRQFILSSKKLLLSDSGFYLCAWSPGSVSSYSFGPGTRLTVT.

This clonotype was observed once. The chain couples TRBV6-5 to TRBJ1-2; 8 bases line up with TRBD1. The ends lost 2 bases at V and 8 bases at J; junction bases unmatched: 7. The CDR3 extends over 14 amino acids. Germline values: CDR1 MNHEY, CDR2 SVGAGI. The CDR3 DNA reads TGTGCCAGCAGTTACGGCAGGGGGCCGCGGGGCTACACCTTC. It specifies CASSYGRGPRGYTF.

The chain uses TRBV7-6 and TRBJ2-1, with unresolved D. CDR3 length: 16 amino acids. Trimming cost V 7 bases and J 0 bases, with 16 bases left between them. Germline CDR1 is SGHVS and CDR2 is FNYEAQ. CDR3 bases: TGTGCCAGCACTCACCATGAGCCCAGCTCCTACAATGAGCAGTTCTTC. It specifies CASTHHEPSSYNEQFF.

This clonotype occurred a few times. This chain joins TRBV7-8 and TRBJ1-2; D gene unclear. The CDR3 loop spans 15 amino acids. Trimming stripped 3 bases from V and 4 bases from J, with 15 bases between. Looked up from germline, CDR1 is SGHVS and CDR2 is FQNEAQ. CDR3 in DNA: TGTGCCAGCAGCTTTCAAAGTGAGGAGGGCTATGGCTACACCTTC. This gives the protein CASSFQSEEGYGYTF.

This clonotype came up many times. Here the CDR3 reads CASSLRASGGYNEQFF. CDR3 DNA: TGTGCCAGCAGCTTAAGGGCTAGCGGGGGTTACAATGAGCAGTTCTTC. The rearrangement links TRBV7-3 to TRBJ2-1; TRBD2 aligns across 10 bases. Germline V gene lookup returns CDR1 SGHTA and CDR2 FQGTGA. The CDR3 runs 16 residues. V lost 1 base, J lost 4 bases, and 4 bases stayed unmatched.

This clonotype occurred a few times. The chain's CDR3 is CASTGRTDTQYF. The DNA for the CDR3 is TGTGCCAGCACCGGGAGAACAGATACGCAGTATTTT. The rearrangement links TRBV2 to TRBJ2-3; a weak D match, TRBD2 (6 bases). Looked up from germline, CDR1 is SNHLY and CDR2 is FYNNEI. The V gene lost 7 bases and the J gene lost 3 bases, with 8 bases spanning the gap. The CDR3 is made up of 12 amino acids.

This sequence joins TRBV7-9 and TRBJ1-2; no firm D call. CDR1 SEHNR and CDR2 FQNEAQ come from the germline V gene (reference sequence). The CDR3 loop spans 12 amino acids. Deletions cut 5 bases from V and 6 bases from J, with 10 bases between. The CDR3 DNA follows: TGTGCCAGCAGCCCGACATTGGATGGCTACACCTTC. It codes for CASSPTLDGYTF. The full variable domain, completed using reference TRBV7-9 and TRBJ1-2, is DTGVSQNPRHKITKRGQNVTFRCDPISEHNRLYWYRQTLGQGPEFLTYFQNEAQLEKSRLLSDRFSAERPKGSFSTLEIQRTEQGDSAMYLCASSPTLDGYTFGSGTRLTVV.

This sequence joins TRBV25-1 and TRBJ1-5; 7 bases match TRBD1. The V gene end was trimmed by 5 bases and the J gene end by 7 bases; junction bases not matched to a gene: 5. Looked up from germline, CDR1 is MGHDK and CDR2 is SYGVNS. This CDR3 spans 13 amino acids. CDR3 region: CASSKEGAQPQHF. The CDR3 nucleotides read TGTGCCAGCAGTAAGGAGGGGGCGCAGCCCCAGCATTTT.